The rows below give T cell receptor beta chains drawn from one sample of a study of control samples from healthy donors and cancer patients. Repertoires were generated with immunoSEQ multiplex PCR, while TCRdb's copy carries only in-frame clones and drops some. Of roughly 80,000 clones listed, over 85% are singletons. Sequencing used PBMCs. Receptors originate from a woman aged 55-69 years with head and neck cancer. Both conserved end residues are part of each CDR3. Each record gives: clone size, V gene, D gene, J gene, CDR3 DNA, CDR3 protein. The D gene is left open where the match is weak. Some rows have no size entry. The others give once, few or many, or a class for an expanded clone.

abundance: -
v_gene: TRBV15
d_gene: -
j_gene: TRBJ1-2
CDR3nt: TGTGCCACCAGCAGGGGAACGGGCTATGGCTACACCTTC
CDR3aa: CATSRGTGYGYTF

abundance: -
v_gene: TRBV4-1
d_gene: TRBD2
j_gene: TRBJ2-1
CDR3nt: TGCGCCAGCAGCCAAGCACTAGCGGAGGAATACAATGAGCAGTTCTTC
CDR3aa: CASSQALAEEYNEQFF

abundance: -
v_gene: TRBV11-2
d_gene: -
j_gene: TRBJ2-5
CDR3nt: TGTGCCAGCAGCTTAGATAGAGAGACCCAGTACTTC
CDR3aa: CASSLDRETQYF

abundance: -
v_gene: TRBV7-9
d_gene: -
j_gene: TRBJ1-4
CDR3nt: TGTGCCAGCAGCTTAGATGCCGACAGATCAAATGAAAAACTGTTTTTT
CDR3aa: CASSLDADRSNEKLFF

abundance: -
v_gene: TRBV27
d_gene: -
j_gene: TRBJ2-7
CDR3nt: TGTGCCAGCAGTTTTGAGGCCCAATCGTTCCTCCACGAGCAGTACTTC
CDR3aa: CASSFEAQSFLHEQYF

abundance: -
v_gene: TRBV7-9
d_gene: TRBD1
j_gene: TRBJ2-5
CDR3nt: TGTGCCAGCAGCTTACCTCGGACAGGGCGCCTACAAGAGACCCAGTACTTC
CDR3aa: CASSLPRTGRLQETQYF

abundance: -
v_gene: TRBV5-1
d_gene: -
j_gene: TRBJ2-3
CDR3nt: TGCGCCAGCAGCTCCCCCAAGGTAAGAGATACGCAGTATTTT
CDR3aa: CASSSPKVRDTQYF

abundance: -
v_gene: TRBV6-5
d_gene: -
j_gene: TRBJ1-1
CDR3nt: TGTGCCAGCAGTTTGAGGGCGGGGGGCACTGAAGCTTTCTTT
CDR3aa: CASSLRAGGTEAFF

abundance: few
v_gene: TRBV19
d_gene: TRBD1
j_gene: TRBJ1-5
CDR3nt: TGTGCCAGTGGAACGACAGGGGGTAAGCAGCCCCAGCATTTT
CDR3aa: CASGTTGGKQPQHF

abundance: -
v_gene: TRBV7-2
d_gene: TRBD1
j_gene: TRBJ2-5
CDR3nt: TGTGCCAGCAGCGACGGGACAGACCAAGAGACCCAGTACTTC
CDR3aa: CASSDGTDQETQYF

abundance: -
v_gene: TRBV14
d_gene: TRBD1
j_gene: TRBJ1-4
CDR3nt: TGTGCCAGCAGCCGATCGATATACGGGACAGTTAATGAAAAACTGTTTTTT
CDR3aa: CASSRSIYGTVNEKLFF

abundance: -
v_gene: TRBV7-2
d_gene: -
j_gene: TRBJ2-7
CDR3nt: TGTGCCAGCAGCTTCCAGAGGAACGAGCAGTACTTC
CDR3aa: CASSFQRNEQYF

abundance: once
v_gene: TRBV21-1
d_gene: -
j_gene: TRBJ2-3
CDR3nt: TGTGCCAGCAGCGCCTATGATGTGGGACTAGCGGGAGGGGGTAGCACAGATACGCAGTATTTT
CDR3aa: CASSAYDVGLAGGGSTDTQYF

abundance: once
v_gene: TRBV5-1
d_gene: TRBD1
j_gene: TRBJ2-7
CDR3nt: TGCGCCAGCAGCTCCATGGTCGGGACAGGCGATGCCGAGCAGTACTTC
CDR3aa: CASSSMVGTGDAEQYF

abundance: few
v_gene: TRBV7-9
d_gene: -
j_gene: TRBJ2-3
CDR3nt: TGTGCCAGCAGCACGGACTGGGTCGGGAGCACAGATACGCAGTATTTT
CDR3aa: CASSTDWVGSTDTQYF

abundance: -
v_gene: TRBV28
d_gene: -
j_gene: TRBJ1-5
CDR3nt: TGTGCCAGCAGTTTGGTAACAGATAATCAGCCCCAGCATTTT
CDR3aa: CASSLVTDNQPQHF

abundance: -
v_gene: TRBV5-4
d_gene: -
j_gene: TRBJ2-4
CDR3nt: TGTGCCAGCAGCTTGGAAAGGGGAGGGGGCAAAAACATTCAGTACTTC
CDR3aa: CASSLERGGGKNIQYF

abundance: -
v_gene: TRBV6-2/TRBV6-3
d_gene: -
j_gene: TRBJ2-7
CDR3nt: TGTGCCAGCAGTCGCCCGGGCCCTTCCTACGAGCAGTACTTC
CDR3aa: CASSRPGPSYEQYF

abundance: -
v_gene: TRBV6-6
d_gene: -
j_gene: TRBJ2-5
CDR3nt: TGTGCCAGCAGCAGACAGGCCCGCCAAGAGACCCAGTACTTC
CDR3aa: CASSRQARQETQYF

abundance: -
v_gene: TRBV6-2/TRBV6-3
d_gene: -
j_gene: TRBJ1-4
CDR3nt: TGTGCCAGCAGTTACACGGGGACATCGGAAGAAAAACTGTTTTTT
CDR3aa: CASSYTGTSEEKLFF

abundance: -
v_gene: TRBV18
d_gene: -
j_gene: TRBJ1-3
CDR3nt: TGTGCCAGCTCACCATTACGGGCAGGCTTTTCTGGAAACACCATATATTTT
CDR3aa: CASSPLRAGFSGNTIYF

abundance: once
v_gene: TRBV5-1
d_gene: TRBD2
j_gene: TRBJ2-7
CDR3nt: TGCGCCAGCAGCTCGACTAGCGGGTACGAGCAGTACTTC
CDR3aa: CASSSTSGYEQYF

abundance: -
v_gene: TRBV2
d_gene: TRBD1
j_gene: TRBJ1-5
CDR3nt: TGTGCCAGCAGGTTCGACAGGGCCGTCGGGCCCCAGCATTTT
CDR3aa: CASRFDRAVGPQHF

abundance: -
v_gene: TRBV7-8
d_gene: -
j_gene: TRBJ2-7
CDR3nt: TGTGCCAGCAGCTACCAGGGGGGGGGCACCTACGAGCAGTACTTC
CDR3aa: CASSYQGGGTYEQYF

abundance: once
v_gene: TRBV2
d_gene: -
j_gene: TRBJ2-3
CDR3nt: TGTGCCAGCAGTGAATCGTCGTCGGGGACTGCAGCGCAGTATTTT
CDR3aa: CASSESSSGTAAQYF

abundance: -
v_gene: TRBV6-2/TRBV6-3
d_gene: -
j_gene: TRBJ2-1
CDR3nt: TGTGCCAGCAGTTACCCGGACATTTACAATGAGCAGTTCTTC
CDR3aa: CASSYPDIYNEQFF

abundance: once
v_gene: TRBV7-6
d_gene: TRBD2
j_gene: TRBJ2-3
CDR3nt: TGTGCCAGCAGCCTCCGGACTAGCGGGGGGTTTAGCACAGATACGCAGTATTTT
CDR3aa: CASSLRTSGGFSTDTQYF

abundance: -
v_gene: TRBV18
d_gene: TRBD2
j_gene: TRBJ2-7
CDR3nt: TGTGCCAGCTCGAGAGGGACTAGCGGGTCCTACGAGCAGTACTTC
CDR3aa: CASSRGTSGSYEQYF

abundance: few
v_gene: TRBV5-6
d_gene: -
j_gene: TRBJ2-1
CDR3nt: TGTGCCAGCAGCTTGGTGGGAGGTCAGTTCTTC
CDR3aa: CASSLVGGQFF

abundance: -
v_gene: TRBV18
d_gene: -
j_gene: TRBJ2-2
CDR3nt: TGTGCCAGCTCACCAAGTCTTGCGACCGGGGAGCTGTTTTTT
CDR3aa: CASSPSLATGELFF

abundance: -
v_gene: TRBV10-3
d_gene: -
j_gene: TRBJ2-7
CDR3nt: TGTGCCATACGGGCCTCCGACCAGGGGGAGCAGTACTTC
CDR3aa: CAIRASDQGEQYF

abundance: -
v_gene: TRBV29-1
d_gene: -
j_gene: TRBJ2-1
CDR3nt: TGCAGCGGCCAGACTAGGAGAGGGGACAATGAGCAGTTCTTC
CDR3aa: CSGQTRRGDNEQFF

abundance: -
v_gene: TRBV5-1
d_gene: -
j_gene: TRBJ2-7
CDR3nt: TGCGCCAGCAGCTTCGGCGGGGACGAGCAGTACTTC
CDR3aa: CASSFGGDEQYF

abundance: -
v_gene: TRBV18
d_gene: -
j_gene: TRBJ1-2
CDR3nt: TGTGCCAGCTCACCAGAGGGCGACTATGGCTACACCTTC
CDR3aa: CASSPEGDYGYTF

abundance: once
v_gene: TRBV6-5
d_gene: -
j_gene: TRBJ2-1
CDR3nt: TGTGCCAGCAGTTACTCCCTAGCGTTCCCTTACAATGAGCAGTTCTTC
CDR3aa: CASSYSLAFPYNEQFF

abundance: once
v_gene: TRBV21-1
d_gene: -
j_gene: TRBJ2-1
CDR3nt: TGTGCCAGCAGCAAAGGGGCGACTAGCGGGAACAATGAGCAGTTCTTC
CDR3aa: CASSKGATSGNNEQFF

abundance: -
v_gene: TRBV27
d_gene: -
j_gene: TRBJ2-1
CDR3nt: TGTGCCAGCAGTTTGACCCGATTATTCAGGGACAATGAGCAGTTCTTC
CDR3aa: CASSLTRLFRDNEQFF

abundance: -
v_gene: TRBV5-1
d_gene: -
j_gene: TRBJ2-2
CDR3nt: TGCGCCAGCAGCTTGGGACAGAACACCGGGGAGCTGTTTTTT
CDR3aa: CASSLGQNTGELFF

abundance: -
v_gene: TRBV5-1
d_gene: -
j_gene: TRBJ2-7
CDR3nt: TGCGCCAGCAGCTTTTCAGCTGGCGAGCAGTACTTC
CDR3aa: CASSFSAGEQYF

abundance: -
v_gene: TRBV11-2
d_gene: -
j_gene: TRBJ1-4
CDR3nt: TGTGCCAGCAGCTTAGAAGGGAGGAGTGCAACTAATGAAAAACTGTTTTTT
CDR3aa: CASSLEGRSATNEKLFF

abundance: -
v_gene: TRBV11-2
d_gene: -
j_gene: TRBJ1-5
CDR3nt: TGTGCCAGCAGCTTATCAGACAGCAATCAGCCCCAGCATTTT
CDR3aa: CASSLSDSNQPQHF

abundance: -
v_gene: TRBV15
d_gene: -
j_gene: TRBJ2-5
CDR3nt: TGTGCCACCAGCGACGGTGGGGAGATTGAGACCCAGTACTTC
CDR3aa: CATSDGGEIETQYF

abundance: -
v_gene: TRBV6-5
d_gene: -
j_gene: TRBJ1-5
CDR3nt: TGTGCCAGCAGTTACGATTGGGGGACGGGTCAGCCCCAGCATTTT
CDR3aa: CASSYDWGTGQPQHF

abundance: -
v_gene: TRBV6-8
d_gene: -
j_gene: TRBJ2-1
CDR3nt: TGTGCCAGCAGTTACTCGGATCAGTACAATGAGCAGTTCTTC
CDR3aa: CASSYSDQYNEQFF

abundance: -
v_gene: TRBV18
d_gene: -
j_gene: TRBJ2-2
CDR3nt: TGTGCCAGCTCCCCCCCTGCGAGGGGATCCGGGGAGCTGTTTTTT
CDR3aa: CASSPPARGSGELFF

abundance: -
v_gene: TRBV5-8
d_gene: -
j_gene: TRBJ2-7
CDR3nt: TGTGCCAGCAGTCCGGGACAAATCAACGAGCAGTACTTC
CDR3aa: CASSPGQINEQYF

abundance: -
v_gene: TRBV6-1
d_gene: -
j_gene: TRBJ2-1
CDR3nt: TGTGCCAGCAGTGAAGAAGCGAGAAACTCCTACAATGAGCAGTTCTTC
CDR3aa: CASSEEARNSYNEQFF

abundance: few
v_gene: TRBV27
d_gene: -
j_gene: TRBJ2-3
CDR3nt: TGTGCCAGCAGTTTATACGCCGGCACAGATACGCAGTATTTT
CDR3aa: CASSLYAGTDTQYF

abundance: -
v_gene: TRBV19
d_gene: -
j_gene: TRBJ1-5
CDR3nt: TGTGCCAGTAGTATGGGGGAAGTCATGCAGGGGAGGTACAATCAGCCCCAGCATTTT
CDR3aa: CASSMGEVMQGRYNQPQHF